Below are 10 T cell receptor beta chains sequenced from a single sample in a study of human thymus T cells. Some clones are missing from TCRdb's copy, which holds only in-frame ones; the method was immunoSEQ multiplex PCR. Of fewer than 85,000 clones detected, approximately 95% appear once; the ten largest clones hold 0.03% to 0.035%. Corrective heart surgery yielded the resections from which the thymus tissue came. The specimen sequenced was thymus tissue. All receptors come from a girl under two years old with a congenital heart defect but otherwise immunologically healthy.

CDR3 loop: CASSQEDRANVPNQPQHF. DNA of the CDR3: TGCGCCAGCAGCCAAGAGGACAGGGCAAATGTCCCAAATCAGCCCCAGCATTTT. This chain connects TRBV4-1 to TRBJ1-5; 8 bases map to TRBD1. This CDR3 has 18 amino acids. With 0 bases clipped from V and 4 bases from J, the junction kept 11 bases outside the gene matches. The germline gives CDR1 MGHRA, CDR2 YSYEKL.

The chain combines TRBV7-9 with TRBJ2-1; a weak D match, TRBD2 (6 bases). Germline loops: CDR1 SEHNR, CDR2 FQNEAQ (reference sequence). This CDR3 has 14 residues. Trimming removed 4 bases from V and 8 bases from J, with 15 bases in between. The CDR3 sequence: CASSSGLLWDEQFF. CDR3 in DNA: TGTGCCAGCAGCTCGGGACTCCTCTGGGATGAGCAGTTCTTC. The entire variable domain, with the rest obtained from reference TRBV7-9 and TRBJ2-1, is as follows: DTGVSQNPRHKITKRGQNVTFRCDPISEHNRLYWYRQTLGQGPEFLTYFQNEAQLEKSRLLSDRFSAERPKGSFSTLEIQRTEQGDSAMYLCASSSGLLWDEQFFGPGTRLTVL.

This sequence joins TRBV28 and TRBJ2-7, with a weak D call TRBD1 (6 bases). Looked up from germline, CDR1 is MDHEN and CDR2 is SYDVKM. The CDR3 is made up of 15 amino acids. Trimming pared 3 bases from V and 3 bases from J, leaving 15 bases between. The CDR3 DNA follows: TGTGCCAGCAGTTTCCCTGGACAGACAAACTACGAGCAGTACTTC. It translates to CASSFPGQTNYEQYF.

The chain couples TRBV6-1 to TRBJ2-3, with D perhaps matching TRBD1 (6 bases). The CDR3 covers 14 residues. The germline CDR1 and CDR2 sequences are MNHNS and SASEGT. V lost 1 base and J lost 13, with 18 bases in between. This chain's CDR3 is CASSEVPTVSGEYF. The DNA of the CDR3 is TGTGCCAGCAGTGAAGTCCCGACAGTATCAGGGGAGTATTTT.

The chain couples TRBV6-5 to TRBJ2-7; D uncertain. The CDR3 contains 14 residues. The V gene lost 0 bases and the J gene lost 5 bases, with 11 bases spanning the gap. The germline CDR1 and CDR2 sequences are MNHEY and SVGAGI. The CDR3 DNA is TGTGCCAGCAGTTACTCGATACTTGGGAACGAGCAGTACTTC. This translates into CASSYSILGNEQYF.

V and J are TRBV4-1 and TRBJ1-1; TRBD1 is a possible D gene (6 bases). The CDR3 has 14 residues. V gave up 5 bases and J gave up 0 bases, with 10 bases separating them. The germline CDR1 and CDR2 sequences are MGHRA and YSYEKL. The CDR3 sequence: CASSFGTLNTEAFF. CDR3 nucleotides: TGCGCCAGCAGCTTTGGGACATTGAACACTGAAGCTTTCTTT.

Here the CDR3 reads CASASGRDKNIQYF. The DNA for the CDR3 is TGTGCCAGCGCGTCGGGGCGCGACAAAAACATTCAGTACTTC. The V call is TRBV28, the J call TRBJ2-4; the D call may be TRBD1 or TRBD2 (5 bases each). CDR3 size: 14 residues. The germline gives CDR1 MDHEN, CDR2 SYDVKM. V lost 8 bases and J 3 bases, leaving 14 bases between the germline ends.

The chain couples TRBV6-5 to TRBJ2-7, with D hard to call. The V and J ends lost 11 bases and 5 bases respectively, with 7 bases between them. Germline lookup yields CDR1 MNHEY and CDR2 SVGAGI. The CDR3 runs 9 residues. The CDR3 coding sequence is TGTGCCCCCCAGAACGAGCAGTACTTC. Amino acids: CAPQNEQYF.

The V and J genes are TRBV7-2 and TRBJ1-3; TRBD1 aligns across 11 bases. The CDR3 contains 19 residues. Trimming removed 6 bases from V and 0 bases from J; junction bases left unmatched: 13. Germline CDR1 SGHTA, CDR2 FQGNSA. Here the CDR3 reads CASSPSGDRGDISGNTIYF. The CDR3 DNA sequence: TGTGCCAGCAGTCCAAGCGGGGACAGGGGGGATATCTCTGGAAACACCATATATTTT.

Only a few counts were recorded for this clone. The chain joins TRBV7-9 to TRBJ2-5; D unresolved. The CDR3 sequence is 11 residues long. V was shortened by 6 bases and J by 7 bases, with 9 bases between the two germline ends. Per the germline V gene, CDR1 is SEHNR and CDR2 is FQNEAQ (reference sequence). This chain's CDR3 is CASSCSGTQYF. CDR3 coding DNA: TGTGCCAGCAGTTGCTCGGGGACCCAGTACTTC.